This TCR beta chain derives from a study of shared T cell receptors in the human thymus. Between the trimmed V and J ends, which lost 0 bases and 0 bases, there was a span of 18 bases. The CDR3 totals 18 residues. Germline V gene lookup returns CDR1 SGHRS and CDR2 YFSETQ. Clones were sequenced by immunoSEQ multiplex PCR, and TCRdb holds only the in-frame ones, with some missing. The table includes around 730,000 clones, approximately 85% detected once. These sequences were also reported in another study, on human thymus T cells. Per that paper: Thymic and blood repertoires seemed to show skewed V and J gene use. Overlap was high between thymic repertoires from unrelated individuals, as reported in related research.

Sequenced sample: thymocytes. The TCR comes from a girl in the first two years of life with a congenital heart defect. The genes are TRBV5-1 and TRBJ1-1, with D possibly being TRBD1 (6 bases). CDR3 bases: TGCGCCAGCAGCTTGGCCAATGAGAGGACAGCCTTGAACACTGAAGCTTTCTTT. Its protein is CASSLANERTALNTEAFF.